The subject of this entry is one T cell receptor (beta chain). The sample holds a few counts of this clonotype. The antigen it binds to is not known. Nothing much larger sits one base from this clone, and base qualities are not available. Relative to germline, V is 7 bases shorter and J is 2 bases shorter, with 21 bases between their ends. There are 16 amino acids in the CDR3, from cysteine to phenylalanine inclusive. Of the read, only the CDR3 DNA is kept; its 48 bases are in frame from base 1. Based on the germline V gene (reference sequence), the CDR1 and CDR2 sequences are SEHNR and FQNEAQ. TRIzol reagent was used to extract blood RNA from unsorted whole blood, while the DNeasy Blood & Tissue kit provided the germline DNA. Patients had chronic HBV infection and were treatment-naive at sampling. About 4 milliliters of peripheral blood were collected into K2EDTA tubes before surgery. The data stem from a study of tumor-infiltrating lymphocytes in primary liver carcinoma (dated by TCRdb to between 2016 and 2019). For the study in its entirety: Surgical resection was performed in China between late 2015 and early 2016 on about 5 patients with histopathologically diagnosed primary liver carcinoma. Hepatocellular carcinoma (four) or combined HCC and intrahepatic cholangiocarcinoma (one) was present in the five patients, who were three men and two women aged 30 to 69 years. The five patients had tumors of stage T1-T3 N0M0, with maximum diameters ranging from about 4 to 11 cm. Each sample produced roughly 3.5 to 7.13 million productive TCRbeta reads, and read depth showed no significant difference between tissue types. TCRbeta repertoire sequencing, expression microarrays and whole-exome sequencing were combined in the study across five regions of each liver tumor, with adjacent normal tissue and blood also included. A total of 35 or so specimens from 5 patients, comprising 25 or so tumor regions, 5 adjacent noncancerous liver tissues and 5 peripheral blood samples, were covered by TCRbeta repertoire sequencing. High reproducibility was observed for the technical replicate repertoires, with mean shared-clone rates approximately 0.9 and correlation coefficients above 0.95.

A constant-region primer and ProtoScript II reverse transcriptase were used to reverse-transcribe TCRbeta-specific cDNA from roughly 0.5 ug total RNA. Construction of the TCRbeta libraries relied on three nested rounds of multiplex PCR, following a slightly modified ARM-PCR procedure. The first two PCR rounds used multiplex TRBV1-TRBV30 forward primers with a Cbeta reverse primer, each for around 10 cycles. Sample barcodes and Illumina adapters were added in a final 25-cycle PCR with Deep VentR polymerase. Before sequencing, amplicons of 200-500 bp were purified from gel using a QIAquick gel extraction kit. An Illumina HiSeq 2500 was used to sequence the TCRbeta amplicons with 250-bp paired-end reads. On the authors' methods: Reads were quality-trimmed with Trimmomatic v0.33, and paired reads were merged with FLASH v1.2.11 to recover full CDR3 sequences. V, D and J germline segments were assigned to the rearranged TCRbeta sequences by MiGEC v1.2.1b. Clonotype statistics and Shannon-Wiener diversity indices were computed with VDJtools v1.0.0. Except for diversity analysis, only each sample's 250 most abundant clonotypes were used in subsequent analyses to reduce sampling bias. The public reads were reprocessed in TCRdb via fastp at Q25 and MiXCR, keeping in-frame beta chains. Each entry is one CDR3 protein sequence, shown with its most common DNA and genes. TCRdb, not the authors, supplied the V and J calls. For this sample the table gives almost 200,000 distinct CDR3 sequences, of which about 65% were detected only once. Roughly 6.4% of the sample is taken by the ten largest.

The paper as a whole reports these results and caveats: Only the TCR beta chain was sequenced, so true repertoire diversity is likely underestimated because unpaired alpha chains were not captured. Only a few patients were included in the study, and the authors note that the findings should be validated in a larger study. Repertoire overlap was found to be higher between tumor regions (mean roughly 36%) than between tumor-adjacent (roughly 17%) or tumor-blood (roughly 15%) pairs, consistent with antigen-driven expansion. The top 250 clones made up a significantly larger repertoire fraction in tumors than in blood (p = 0.039). Since the samples were bulk and unsorted, there was no way to compare CD4+ and CD8+ T cell repertoires.

The sample taken for sequencing was peripheral blood. The sequence derives from a woman aged 55-70 years with primary liver carcinoma and hepatitis B virus infection. Recombination connected TRBV7-9 to TRBJ2-7, and perhaps TRBD2 as D gene, on 5 matching bases. The base sequence is TGTGCCAGCACGGGTCGGGGTTCAGGAGAAACCTACGAGCAGTACTTC. This sequence encodes CASTGRGSGETYEQYF.